The 18 T cell receptor beta chains below were found in one sample sequenced in a study of shared clonotypes between healthy human individuals. Only CD45RO-negative cells positively selected for CCR7 counted as naive CD8 cells, so terminally differentiated effector memory CD45RA+ cells were excluded. The table came from immunoSEQ multiplex PCR; TCRdb's copy has only in-frame clones and leaves some out. The sample records millions of clones, roughly 94% being singletons. The specimen was naive CD8+ T cells sorted from blood. The receptor source for this set is a man between 18 and 29 years old in good health.

The chain combines TRBV6-1 with TRBJ1-6, with 10 bases fitting TRBD1. The CDR3 runs 15 residues. Germline V gene lookup returns CDR1 MNHNS and CDR2 SASEGT. The ends lost 5 bases at V and 9 bases at J; junction bases unmatched: 7. The CDR3 bases are TGTGCCAGCAGTATGACAGGGGGCGAAAGTTCACCCCTCCACTTT. Its protein product is CASSMTGGESSPLHF.

V gene TRBV5-6 combines with J gene TRBJ2-3; a weak D match, TRBD2 (5 bases). The CDR3 runs to 11 residues. Germline V gene sequence: CDR1 SGHDT, CDR2 YYEEEE. V lost 4 bases to trimming and J lost 8 bases, with 8 bases between them. CDR3 DNA sequence: TGTGCCAGCAGCGGCGAGGGTACGCAGTATTTT. As protein: CASSGEGTQYF. Together with reference TRBV5-6 and TRBJ2-3, the CDR3 gives the full variable domain: DAGVTQSPTHLIKTRGQQVTLRCSPKSGHDTVSWYQQALGQGPQFIFQYYEEEERQRGNFPDRFSGHQFPNYSSELNVNALLLGDSALYLCASSGEGTQYFGPGTRLTVL.

This chain connects TRBV30 to TRBJ2-7, with D tentatively TRBD1 or TRBD2 (5 bases each). The CDR3 is 14 amino acids. Germline lookup yields CDR1 GTSNPN and CDR2 SVGIG (reference sequence). Trimming cost V 0 bases and J 5 bases, with 14 bases left between them. The CDR3 nucleotides are TGTGCCTGGAGTGTTGGGGCGGGCCAGGACGAGCAGTACTTC. Amino acids: CAWSVGAGQDEQYF. Full variable domain (outside the CDR3, taken from reference TRBV30 and TRBJ2-7): SQTIHQWPATLVQPVGSPLSLECTVEGTSNPNLYWYRQAAGRGLQLLFYSVGIGQISSEVPQNLSASRPQDRQFILSSKKLLLSDSGFYLCAWSVGAGQDEQYFGPGTRLTVT.

The CDR3, as DNA: TGCGCCAGCAGCCCGGCGGGACCTTACAATGAGCAGTTCTTC. Residues: CASSPAGPYNEQFF. The J gene is TRBJ2-1, the V gene TRBV4-1; D is perhaps TRBD2 (6 bases). Germline CDR1 MGHRA, CDR2 YSYEKL. The CDR3 is 14 residues long. Deletions cut 4 bases from V and 4 bases from J, with 11 bases between.

This clone was observed once. The sample holds other DNA sequences that translate to the same CDR3. The chain employs TRBV27 and TRBJ2-1; possible D gene TRBD2, 6 bases. The CDR3 has 14 amino acids. Germline V gives CDR1 MNHEY, CDR2 SMNVEV (reference sequence). V gave up 3 bases and J gave up 2 bases, with 8 bases separating them. In DNA, the CDR3 is TGTGCCAGCAGTTTGCGGGGAGCCTACAATGAGCAGTTCTTC. Protein product: CASSLRGAYNEQFF.

This clone was detected only once. Other DNA sequences within the sample encode an identical CDR3. The V and J genes are TRBV2 and TRBJ1-2; D is possibly TRBD1 (6 bases). Germline V gene sequence: CDR1 SNHLY, CDR2 FYNNEI. Trimming removed 5 bases from V and 5 bases from J, with 15 bases in between. The CDR3 is 14 amino acids. This CDR3 reads CASSLNQGRYGYTF. For the CDR3, the DNA is TGTGCCAGCAGTTTAAATCAGGGGCGGTATGGCTACACCTTC.

The chain has TRBV6-5 and TRBJ1-2, with 7 bases identical to TRBD1. V was clipped by 5 bases and J by 3 bases; unmatched bases: 0. The CDR3 runs 12 residues. Per the germline V gene, CDR1 is MNHEY and CDR2 is SVGAGI. CDR3 nucleotide sequence: TGTGCCAGCAGTGACAGGGACTATGGCTACACCTTC. It specifies CASSDRDYGYTF.

This clone was detected many times. The chain employs TRBV4-1 and TRBJ2-3; a possible D gene is TRBD2 (6 bases). The CDR3 loop spans 16 amino acids. V lost 1 base to trimming and J lost 2 bases, with 13 bases between them. Germline CDR1 and CDR2: MGHRA and YSYEKL. The CDR3 coding sequence is TGCGCCAGCAGCCAAGGGGACTCAAAATACACAGATACGCAGTATTTT. The encoded protein is CASSQGDSKYTDTQYF.

The CDR3 loop reads CASSDPSLFYNEQFF. Written as DNA, the CDR3 is TGTGCCAGCAGTGACCCCAGCCTATTCTACAATGAGCAGTTCTTC. V usage is TRBV2 and J usage is TRBJ2-1; D unclear. V was shortened by 3 bases and J by 3 bases, with 12 bases between the two germline ends. The CDR3 is made up of 15 amino acids. Per the germline V gene, CDR1 is SNHLY and CDR2 is FYNNEI.

The V gene is TRBV27, the J gene TRBJ2-6; D is unclear. The length of the CDR3 is 16 residues. CDR1 and CDR2 from the germline V gene are MNHEY and SMNVEV (reference sequence). V was clipped by 7 bases and J by 0 bases, with 13 bases between them. For the CDR3, the DNA is TGTGCCAGCACCCCCGGCCCCGGCTCTGGGGCCAACGTCCTGACTTTC. Protein sequence: CASTPGPGSGANVLTF.

The chain has TRBV7-2 and TRBJ2-7; no clear D gene. The CDR3 consists of 15 residues. Trimming removed 1 base at V and 3 bases at J, with 13 bases between. The V gene's germline CDR1 is SGHTA and CDR2 FQGNSA. CDR3 protein: CASSLGGGQVYEQYF. In DNA, the CDR3 is TGTGCCAGCAGCTTAGGAGGTGGGCAGGTCTACGAGCAGTACTTC.

The chain links TRBV15 to TRBJ1-2; a possible D gene is TRBD1 (6 bases). The V end was cut by 1 base, the J end by 4 bases, with 13 bases between. Germline V gene data show CDR1 as LNHNV and CDR2 as YYDKDF (reference sequence). CDR3 size: 15 residues. Here the CDR3 reads CATSRGDTDFYGYTF. CDR3 in DNA: TGTGCCACCAGCAGAGGGGACACGGACTTCTATGGCTACACCTTC.

A remark on this clone: Distinct nucleotide sequences in the sample also encode this CDR3. This chain links TRBV7-2 with TRBJ2-7; the match to TRBD2 covers 7 bases. V shed 3 bases and J 1 base; nucleotides not matched to a gene: 3. In germline, CDR1 is SGHTA, CDR2 FQGNSA. This CDR3 has 14 residues. CDR3 protein: CASSFASGSYEQYF. DNA of the CDR3: TGTGCCAGCAGCTTTGCTAGCGGTTCCTACGAGCAGTACTTC.

This chain connects TRBV4-3 to TRBJ1-2; D is uncertain. Germline CDR1 reads LGHNA; CDR2 reads YSLEER. The CDR3 sequence is 13 residues long. V gave up 4 bases and J gave up 7 bases, with 13 bases separating them. DNA of the CDR3: TGCGCCAGCAGCCCTCCAGGAGGGATTGGCTACACCTTC. As protein: CASSPPGGIGYTF.

The CDR3 reads CASSERRLEYEQYF. For the CDR3, the DNA is TGTGCCAGCAGTGAGAGAAGGCTAGAGTACGAGCAGTACTTC. The gene calls are TRBV6-1 and TRBJ2-7; D unclear. The germline gives CDR1 MNHNS, CDR2 SASEGT. The V end lost 3 bases, the J end lost 4 bases, and 13 bases lay between the germline ends. The CDR3 loop spans 14 amino acids.

This CDR3 reads CASSYGEVAGRETQYF. CDR3 nucleotides: TGTGCCAGCAGTTATGGGGAGGTAGCGGGACGGGAGACCCAGTACTTC. This chain links TRBV28 with TRBJ2-5; TRBD2 agrees at 8 bases. This CDR3 has 16 residues. CDR1 is MDHEN, CDR2 SYDVKM, per germline. V shed 4 bases and J 5 bases; nucleotides not matched to a gene: 12.

The chain is built from TRBV18 and TRBJ2-5, with 7 bases matching TRBD2. Germline V gene lookup returns CDR1 KGHSH and CDR2 LQKENI. Losses at the gene ends were 2 bases for V and 1 base for J; bases not matched to a gene: 4. The CDR3 covers 15 residues. CDR3 residues: CASSPSGTTQETQYF. The CDR3, as DNA: TGTGCCAGCTCACCAAGTGGGACTACCCAAGAGACCCAGTACTTC.

The chain employs TRBV21-1 and TRBJ1-5; the D segment call TRBD1 is taken from the table without a DNA check. TRBV21-1 is a pseudogene segment. This CDR3 region has 15 residues. The CDR3 spells CASSPEMRGRQPQHF. CDR3 in DNA: TGTGCCAGCAGCCCTGAGATGAGGGGGCGGCAGCCCCAGCATTTT.